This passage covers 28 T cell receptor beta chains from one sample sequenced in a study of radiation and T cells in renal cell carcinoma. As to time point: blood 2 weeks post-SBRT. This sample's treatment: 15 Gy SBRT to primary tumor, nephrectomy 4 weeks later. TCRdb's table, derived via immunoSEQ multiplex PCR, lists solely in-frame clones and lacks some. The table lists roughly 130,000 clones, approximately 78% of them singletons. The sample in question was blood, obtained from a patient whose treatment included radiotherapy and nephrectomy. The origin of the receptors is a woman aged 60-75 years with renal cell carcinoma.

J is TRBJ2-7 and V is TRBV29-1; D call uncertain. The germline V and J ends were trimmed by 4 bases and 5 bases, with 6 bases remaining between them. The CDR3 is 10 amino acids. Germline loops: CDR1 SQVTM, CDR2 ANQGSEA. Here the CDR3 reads CSVGSDEQYF. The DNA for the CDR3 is TGCAGCGTTGGATCTGACGAGCAGTACTTC.

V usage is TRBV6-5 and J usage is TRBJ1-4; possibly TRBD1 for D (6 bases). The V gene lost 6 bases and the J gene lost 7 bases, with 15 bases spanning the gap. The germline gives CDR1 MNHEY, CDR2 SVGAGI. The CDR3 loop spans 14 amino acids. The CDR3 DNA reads TGTGCCAGCAGACCGGGTCTACAGGGTGAAAAACTGTTTTTT. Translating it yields CASRPGLQGEKLFF.

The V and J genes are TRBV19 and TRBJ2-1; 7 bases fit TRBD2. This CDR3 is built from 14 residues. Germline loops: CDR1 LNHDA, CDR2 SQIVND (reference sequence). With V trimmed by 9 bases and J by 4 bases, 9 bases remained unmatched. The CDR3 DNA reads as TGTGCCAGCAGCTGGGGAGGGTCATACAATGAGCAGTTCTTC. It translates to CASSWGGSYNEQFF.

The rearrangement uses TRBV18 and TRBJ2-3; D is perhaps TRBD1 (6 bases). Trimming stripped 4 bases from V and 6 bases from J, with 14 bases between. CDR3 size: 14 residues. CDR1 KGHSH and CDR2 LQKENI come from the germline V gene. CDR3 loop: CASSLQGKLDTQYF. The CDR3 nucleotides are TGTGCCAGCTCACTACAGGGAAAGTTGGATACGCAGTATTTT.

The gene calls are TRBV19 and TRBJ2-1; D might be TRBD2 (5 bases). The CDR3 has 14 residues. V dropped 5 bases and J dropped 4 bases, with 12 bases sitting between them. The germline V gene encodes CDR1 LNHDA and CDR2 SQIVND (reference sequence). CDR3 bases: TGTGCCAGTAGTGAGGGCGGAAGGTACAATGAGCAGTTCTTC. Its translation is CASSEGGRYNEQFF.

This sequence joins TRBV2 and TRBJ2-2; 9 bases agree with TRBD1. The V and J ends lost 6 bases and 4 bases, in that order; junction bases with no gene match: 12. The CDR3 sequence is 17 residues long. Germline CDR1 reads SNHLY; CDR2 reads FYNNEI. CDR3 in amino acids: CASRLSARTGATGELFF. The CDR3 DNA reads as TGTGCCAGCAGACTGAGCGCTAGGACAGGGGCCACCGGGGAGCTGTTTTTT.

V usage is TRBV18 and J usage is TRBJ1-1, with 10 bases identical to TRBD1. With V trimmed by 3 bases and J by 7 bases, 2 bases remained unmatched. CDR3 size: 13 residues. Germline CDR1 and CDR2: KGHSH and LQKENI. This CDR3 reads CASSPDRGDEAFF. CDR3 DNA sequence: TGTGCCAGCTCACCGGACAGGGGGGATGAAGCTTTCTTT.

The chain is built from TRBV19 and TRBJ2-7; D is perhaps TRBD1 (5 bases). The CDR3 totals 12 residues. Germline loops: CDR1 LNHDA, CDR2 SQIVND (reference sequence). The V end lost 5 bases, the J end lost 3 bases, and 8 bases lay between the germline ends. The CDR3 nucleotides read TGTGCCAGTAGTTCAGGGATCTACGAGCAGTACTTC. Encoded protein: CASSSGIYEQYF.

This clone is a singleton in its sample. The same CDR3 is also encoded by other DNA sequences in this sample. The CDR3: CASSQPSGPQETQYF. The CDR3 DNA sequence: TGTGCCAGCAGCCAACCTAGCGGGCCCCAAGAGACCCAGTACTTC. The rearrangement uses TRBV4-2 and TRBJ2-5, with 8 bases matching TRBD2. Germline CDR1 is LGHNA and CDR2 is YNFKEQ. J gave up 1 base and V 2 bases, and 3 bases lay outside the gene matches. The CDR3 is 15 residues long.

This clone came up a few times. DNA for the CDR3: TGCGCCAGCAGCTTTAGGGGGGGCGGTGAAAAACTGTTTTTT. Amino acids: CASSFRGGGEKLFF. The J gene is TRBJ1-4, the V gene TRBV5-1, with a tentative D call TRBD1 (6 bases). This CDR3 contains 14 residues. Trimming cost V 2 bases and J 7 bases, with 12 bases left between them. Germline V gene data show CDR1 as SGHRS and CDR2 as YFSETQ.

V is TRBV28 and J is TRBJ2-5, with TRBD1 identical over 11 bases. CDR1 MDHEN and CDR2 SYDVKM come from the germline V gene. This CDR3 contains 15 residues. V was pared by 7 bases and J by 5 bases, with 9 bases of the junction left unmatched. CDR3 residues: CASMGGQGARETQYF. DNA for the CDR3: TGTGCCAGCATGGGCGGACAGGGGGCACGCGAGACCCAGTACTTC.

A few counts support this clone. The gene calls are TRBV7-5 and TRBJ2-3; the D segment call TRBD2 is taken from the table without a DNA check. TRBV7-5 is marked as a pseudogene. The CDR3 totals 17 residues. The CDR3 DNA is TGTGCCAGAAGCCGCCCTCGCGGGAGGGCCGCGGCAGATACGCAGTATTTT. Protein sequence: CARSRPRGRAAADTQYF.

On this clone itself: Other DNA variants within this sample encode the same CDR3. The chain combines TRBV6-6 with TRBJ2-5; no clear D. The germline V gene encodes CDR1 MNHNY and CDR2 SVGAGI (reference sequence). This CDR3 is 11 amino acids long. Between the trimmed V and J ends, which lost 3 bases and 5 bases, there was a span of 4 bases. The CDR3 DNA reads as TGTGCCAGCAGTTATTTGGAGACCCAGTACTTC. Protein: CASSYLETQYF.

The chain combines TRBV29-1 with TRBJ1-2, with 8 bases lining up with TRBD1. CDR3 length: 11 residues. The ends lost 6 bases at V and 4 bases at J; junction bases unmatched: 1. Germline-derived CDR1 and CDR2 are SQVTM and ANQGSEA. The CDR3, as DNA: TGCAGCGTGGGACAGGTCTATGGCTACACCTTC. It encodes CSVGQVYGYTF. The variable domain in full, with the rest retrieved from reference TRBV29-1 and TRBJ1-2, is SAVISQKPSRDICQRGTSLTIQCQVDSQVTMMFWYRQQPGQSLTLIATANQGSEATYESGFVIDKFPISRPNLTFSTLTVSNMSPEDSSIYLCSVGQVYGYTFGSGTRLTVV.

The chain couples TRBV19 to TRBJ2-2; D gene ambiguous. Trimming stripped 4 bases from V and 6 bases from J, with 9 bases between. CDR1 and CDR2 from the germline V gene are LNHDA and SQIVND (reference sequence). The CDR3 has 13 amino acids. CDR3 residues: CASSNSAAGELFF. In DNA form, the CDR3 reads TGTGCCAGTAGTAATTCAGCAGCCGGGGAGCTGTTTTTT.

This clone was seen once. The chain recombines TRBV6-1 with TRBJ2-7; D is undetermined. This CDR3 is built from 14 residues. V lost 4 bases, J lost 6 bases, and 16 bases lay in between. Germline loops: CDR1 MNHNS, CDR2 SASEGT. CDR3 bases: TGTGCCAGCAGTGTTTCCCCACCACCCCGCGAGCAGTACTTC. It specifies CASSVSPPPREQYF.

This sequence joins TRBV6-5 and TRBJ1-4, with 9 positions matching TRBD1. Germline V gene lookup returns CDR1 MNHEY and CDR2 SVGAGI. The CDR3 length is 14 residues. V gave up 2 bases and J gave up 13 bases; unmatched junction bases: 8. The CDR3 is CASSYRGQGRGLFF. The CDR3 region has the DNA TGTGCCAGCAGTTACCGGGGACAGGGCAGAGGACTGTTTTTT.

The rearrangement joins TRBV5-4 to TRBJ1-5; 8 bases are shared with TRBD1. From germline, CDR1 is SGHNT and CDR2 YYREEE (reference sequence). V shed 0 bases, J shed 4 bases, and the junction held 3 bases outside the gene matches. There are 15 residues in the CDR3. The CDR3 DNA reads TGTGCCAGCAGCTTGGGACAGGGGTTAAATCAGCCCCAGCATTTT. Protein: CASSLGQGLNQPQHF. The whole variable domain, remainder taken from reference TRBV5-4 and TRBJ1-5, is ETGVTQSPTHLIKTRGQQVTLRCSSQSGHNTVSWYQQALGQGPQFIFQYYREEENGRGNFPPRFSGLQFPNYSSELNVNALELDDSALYLCASSLGQGLNQPQHFGDGTRLSIL.

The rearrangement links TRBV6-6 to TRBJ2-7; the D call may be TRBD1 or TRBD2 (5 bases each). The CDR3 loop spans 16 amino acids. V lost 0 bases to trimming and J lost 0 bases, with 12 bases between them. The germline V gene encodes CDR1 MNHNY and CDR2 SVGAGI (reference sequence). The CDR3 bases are TGTGCCAGCAGTTACTCACGGGGCTCCTACTCCTACGAGCAGTACTTC. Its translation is CASSYSRGSYSYEQYF.

The CDR3 reads CALEGARGANVLTF. The CDR3 DNA follows: TGTGCCTTGGAGGGGGCGAGGGGGGCCAACGTCCTGACTTTC. V usage is TRBV5-4 and J usage is TRBJ2-6, with D tentatively TRBD1 (7 bases). The V and J ends lost 10 bases and 4 bases respectively, with 15 bases between them. Germline V CDR1 and CDR2: SGHNT, YYREEE (reference sequence). The length of the CDR3 is 14 residues.

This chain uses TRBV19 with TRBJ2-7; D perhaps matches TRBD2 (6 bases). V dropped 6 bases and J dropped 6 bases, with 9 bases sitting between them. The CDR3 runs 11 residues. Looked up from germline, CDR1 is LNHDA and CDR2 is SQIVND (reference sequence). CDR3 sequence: CASRLGGEQYF. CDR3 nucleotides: TGTGCCAGTAGACTGGGGGGCGAGCAGTACTTC.

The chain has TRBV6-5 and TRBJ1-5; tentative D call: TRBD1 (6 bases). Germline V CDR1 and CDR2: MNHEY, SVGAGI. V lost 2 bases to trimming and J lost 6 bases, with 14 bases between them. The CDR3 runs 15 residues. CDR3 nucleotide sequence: TGTGCCAGCAGTTACGACCCCCGGGGGCGTCAGCCCCAGCATTTT. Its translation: CASSYDPRGRQPQHF.

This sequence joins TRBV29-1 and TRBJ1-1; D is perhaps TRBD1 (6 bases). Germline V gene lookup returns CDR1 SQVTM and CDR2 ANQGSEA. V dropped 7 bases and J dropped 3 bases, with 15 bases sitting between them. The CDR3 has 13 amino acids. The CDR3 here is CSAGGGVDTEAFF. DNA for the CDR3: TGCAGCGCCGGAGGGGGGGTGGACACTGAAGCTTTCTTT.

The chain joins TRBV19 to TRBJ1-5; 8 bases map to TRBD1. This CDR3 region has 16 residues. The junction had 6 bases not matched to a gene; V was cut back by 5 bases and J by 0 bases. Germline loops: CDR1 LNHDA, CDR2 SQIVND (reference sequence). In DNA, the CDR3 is TGTGCCAGTAGTGATACAGGGGGTAATAGCAATCAGCCCCAGCATTTT. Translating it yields CASSDTGGNSNQPQHF.

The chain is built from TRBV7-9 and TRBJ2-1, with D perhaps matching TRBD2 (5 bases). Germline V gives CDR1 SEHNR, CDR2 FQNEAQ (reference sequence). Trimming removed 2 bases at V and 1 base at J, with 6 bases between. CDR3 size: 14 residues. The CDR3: CASSLTGSYNEQFF. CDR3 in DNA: TGTGCCAGCAGCTTAACGGGGTCCTACAATGAGCAGTTCTTC.

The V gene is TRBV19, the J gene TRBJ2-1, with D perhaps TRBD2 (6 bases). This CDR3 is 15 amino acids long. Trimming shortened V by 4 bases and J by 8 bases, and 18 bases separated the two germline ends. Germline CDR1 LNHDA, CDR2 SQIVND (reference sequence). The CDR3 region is CASSNSGSPADEQFF. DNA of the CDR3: TGTGCCAGTAGTAACTCCGGGAGCCCGGCCGATGAGCAGTTCTTC.

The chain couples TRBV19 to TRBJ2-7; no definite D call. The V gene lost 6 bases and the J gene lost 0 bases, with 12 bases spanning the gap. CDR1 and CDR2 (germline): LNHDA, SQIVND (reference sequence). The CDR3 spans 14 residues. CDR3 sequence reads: CASSPTDASYEQYF. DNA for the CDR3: TGTGCCAGTAGCCCGACCGACGCCTCCTACGAGCAGTACTTC.

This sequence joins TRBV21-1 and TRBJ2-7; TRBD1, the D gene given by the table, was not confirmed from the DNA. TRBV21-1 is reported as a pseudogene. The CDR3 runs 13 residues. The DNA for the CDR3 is TGTGCCAGCAGGACAGGGTCTAACTACGAGCAGTACTTC. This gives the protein CASRTGSNYEQYF.